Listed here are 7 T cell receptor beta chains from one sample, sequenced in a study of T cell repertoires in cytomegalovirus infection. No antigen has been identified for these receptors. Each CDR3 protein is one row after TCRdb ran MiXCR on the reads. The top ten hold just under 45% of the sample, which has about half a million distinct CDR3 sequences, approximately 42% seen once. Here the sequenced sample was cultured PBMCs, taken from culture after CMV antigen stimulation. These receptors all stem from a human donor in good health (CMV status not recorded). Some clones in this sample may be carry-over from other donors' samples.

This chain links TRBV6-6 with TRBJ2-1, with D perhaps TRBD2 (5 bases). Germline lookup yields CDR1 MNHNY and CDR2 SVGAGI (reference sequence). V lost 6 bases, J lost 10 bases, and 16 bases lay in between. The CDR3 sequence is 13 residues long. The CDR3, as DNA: TGTGCCAGCAGGGTTGTCCGGGAAGGGGAGCAGTTCTTC. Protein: CASRVVREGEQFF.

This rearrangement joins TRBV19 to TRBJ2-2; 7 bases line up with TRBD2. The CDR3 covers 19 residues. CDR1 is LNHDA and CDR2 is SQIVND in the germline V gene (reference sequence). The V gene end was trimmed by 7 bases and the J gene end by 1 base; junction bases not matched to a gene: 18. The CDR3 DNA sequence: TGTGCCAGTACCACAAAGGGGCTAGCGGTGGAGGTGAACACCGGGGAGCTGTTTTTT. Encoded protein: CASTTKGLAVEVNTGELFF.

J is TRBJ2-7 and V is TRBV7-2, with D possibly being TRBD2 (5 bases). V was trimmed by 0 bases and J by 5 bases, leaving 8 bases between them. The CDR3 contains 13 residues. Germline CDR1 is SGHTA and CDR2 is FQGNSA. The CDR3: CASSLAGVNEQYF. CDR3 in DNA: TGTGCCAGCAGCTTAGCGGGAGTGAACGAGCAGTACTTC.

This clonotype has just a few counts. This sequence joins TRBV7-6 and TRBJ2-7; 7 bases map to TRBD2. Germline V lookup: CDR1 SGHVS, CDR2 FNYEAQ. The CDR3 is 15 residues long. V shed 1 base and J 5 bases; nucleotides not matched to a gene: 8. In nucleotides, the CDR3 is TGTGCCAGCAGCTTAGTGGCGGGAGAGAGTGACGAGCAGTACTTC. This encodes CASSLVAGESDEQYF.

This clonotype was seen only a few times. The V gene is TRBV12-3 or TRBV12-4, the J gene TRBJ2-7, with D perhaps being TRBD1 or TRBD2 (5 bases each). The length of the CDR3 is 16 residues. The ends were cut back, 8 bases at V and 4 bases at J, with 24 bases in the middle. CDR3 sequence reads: CASGPGVGVFPYEQYF. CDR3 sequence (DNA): TGTGCCAGCGGCCCCGGGGTAGGGGTTTTCCCATACGAGCAGTACTTC.

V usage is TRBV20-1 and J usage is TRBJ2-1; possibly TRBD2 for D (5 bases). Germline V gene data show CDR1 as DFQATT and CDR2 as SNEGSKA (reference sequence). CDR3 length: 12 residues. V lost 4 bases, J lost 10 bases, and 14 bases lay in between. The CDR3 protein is CSAKSIGSEQFF. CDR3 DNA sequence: TGCAGTGCTAAATCGATAGGGAGCGAGCAGTTCTTC.

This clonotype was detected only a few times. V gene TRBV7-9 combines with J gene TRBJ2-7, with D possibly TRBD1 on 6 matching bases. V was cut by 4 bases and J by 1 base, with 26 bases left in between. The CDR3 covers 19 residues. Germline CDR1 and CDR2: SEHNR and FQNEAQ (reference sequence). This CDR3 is CASSSYRTQRDKQSYEQYF. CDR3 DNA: TGTGCCAGCAGCTCCTATAGGACCCAACGGGACAAACAATCCTACGAGCAGTACTTC.